The 24 T cell receptor beta chains presented below share a single source sample, sequenced in a study of blood T cell repertoires in COVID-19. The repertoire was sequenced with immunoSEQ multiplex PCR; TCRdb's copy has only in-frame clones and lacks some. Among roughly 190,000 clones listed, roughly 86% were seen once. Sequenced: peripheral blood. All receptors come from a woman in her 70s with active or convalescent COVID-19.

The V call is TRBV19, the J call TRBJ1-4; maybe TRBD1 (6 bases). The germline V gene has CDR1 LNHDA and CDR2 SQIVND (reference sequence). The CDR3 covers 15 residues. Trimming left V 3 bases short and J 12 bases short, with 20 bases between. The CDR3 DNA sequence: TGTGCCAGTAGTATTTCAGGGGTCCCTTCGGAACAACTGTTTTTT. This encodes CASSISGVPSEQLFF.

The V gene is TRBV6-5, the J gene TRBJ1-3; 7 bases are shared with TRBD1. The CDR3 consists of 15 residues. Per the germline V gene, CDR1 is MNHEY and CDR2 is SVGAGI. The junction had 1 base not matched to a gene; V was cut back by 0 bases and J by 2 bases. The CDR3 DNA sequence: TGTGCCAGCAGTTACTCTGGACAGGCTGGAAACACCATATATTTT. Protein product: CASSYSGQAGNTIYF.

The chain joins TRBV6-5 to TRBJ1-2, with 7 bases aligning to TRBD1. The CDR3 runs 14 residues. The germline gives CDR1 MNHEY, CDR2 SVGAGI. Trimming at V came to 5 bases and at J to 6 bases, leaving 9 bases not matched to a gene. The CDR3 sequence is CASSRGQPWNGYTF. CDR3 nucleotide sequence: TGTGCCAGCAGTAGGGGACAGCCCTGGAATGGCTACACCTTC.

V is TRBV30 and J is TRBJ1-2; D unresolved. Germline V gene lookup returns CDR1 GTSNPN and CDR2 SVGIG (reference sequence). The CDR3 is 15 amino acids. V was cut by 3 bases and J by 5 bases, with 19 bases left in between. CDR3 sequence reads: CAWSPGELREYGYTF. The CDR3 nucleotides are TGTGCCTGGAGCCCCGGGGAGTTGAGGGAATATGGCTACACCTTC.

The chain recombines TRBV7-2 with TRBJ1-2; the match to TRBD1 covers 8 bases. The CDR3 consists of 17 residues. The J segment lost 4 bases and the V segment lost 6 bases, leaving 16 bases of the junction unmatched. CDR1 and CDR2 from the germline V gene are SGHTA and FQGNSA. The CDR3 bases are TGTGCCAGCAGGATTACCGGGACAGGCTCTCCAATCTATGGCTACACCTTC. This translates into CASRITGTGSPIYGYTF.

This clone has a single count. This chain uses TRBV4-2 with TRBJ2-5; the D gene is possibly TRBD1 (5 bases). The CDR3 spans 16 residues. Deletions cut 4 bases from V and 3 bases from J, with 18 bases between. CDR1 LGHNA and CDR2 YNFKEQ come from the germline V gene. The CDR3 sequence: CASSPFQQVDKETQYF. The CDR3 DNA reads TGTGCCAGCAGCCCTTTTCAACAGGTGGACAAAGAGACCCAGTACTTC.

The chain is built from TRBV7-9 and TRBJ1-4; D is ambiguous. The CDR3 sequence is 15 residues long. V was trimmed by 0 bases and J by 5 bases, leaving 10 bases between them. Germline V gene lookup returns CDR1 SEHNR and CDR2 FQNEAQ (reference sequence). CDR3 residues: CASSLAATPNEKLFF. The CDR3 region has the DNA TGTGCCAGCAGCTTAGCAGCTACTCCAAATGAAAAACTGTTTTTT.

This chain uses TRBV7-9 with TRBJ2-7; D is uncertain. V dropped 4 bases and J dropped 0 bases, with 4 bases sitting between them. CDR3 length equals 12 residues. The germline V gene has CDR1 SEHNR and CDR2 FQNEAQ (reference sequence). CDR3 coding DNA: TGTGCCAGCAGCTCTCTCTCCTACGAGCAGTACTTC. Translation gives CASSSLSYEQYF.

This clone showed up just once. The chain uses TRBV2 and TRBJ1-1; 7 bases align to TRBD1. V was clipped by 4 bases and J by 0 bases; unmatched bases: 8. This CDR3 is 16 amino acids long. Germline-derived CDR1 and CDR2 are SNHLY and FYNNEI. The CDR3 is CASSALEGQMNTEAFF. Here the CDR3 DNA reads TGTGCCAGCAGTGCCTTGGAGGGACAGATGAACACTGAAGCTTTCTTT. The complete variable domain, with remaining parts taken from reference TRBV2 and TRBJ1-1, reads EPEVTQTPSHQVTQMGQEVILRCVPISNHLYFYWYRQILGQKVEFLVSFYNNEISEKSEIFDDQFSVERPDGSNFTLKIRSTKLEDSAMYFCASSALEGQMNTEAFFGQGTRLTVV.

The chain has TRBV14 and TRBJ1-1, with D possibly TRBD1 on 6 matching bases. From germline, CDR1 is SGHDN and CDR2 FVKESK. The CDR3 length is 15 residues. Trimming removed 2 bases at V and 5 bases at J, with 15 bases between. The CDR3 sequence: CASSQLPRGITEAFF. For the CDR3, the DNA is TGTGCCAGCAGCCAACTACCTAGGGGGATAACTGAAGCTTTCTTT. The variable domain in full, with the rest retrieved from reference TRBV14 and TRBJ1-1, is EAGVTQFPSHSVIEKGQTVTLRCDPISGHDNLYWYRRVMGKEIKFLLHFVKESKQDESGMPNNRFLAERTGGTYSTLKVQPAELEDSGVYFCASSQLPRGITEAFFGQGTRLTVV.

The chain links TRBV30 to TRBJ1-1; D not resolved. There are 12 residues in the CDR3. V lost 4 bases, J lost 1 base, and 7 bases lay in between. Germline V gene sequence: CDR1 GTSNPN, CDR2 SVGIG (reference sequence). As DNA, the CDR3 is TGTGCCTGGACCAGAACGAACACTGAAGCTTTCTTT. Amino acids: CAWTRTNTEAFF.

The chain is built from TRBV9 and TRBJ2-1; 11 positions agree with TRBD2. The CDR3 extends over 16 amino acids. Trimming cost V 4 bases and J 2 bases; bases outside gene matches: 5. Germline V gene sequence: CDR1 SGDLS, CDR2 YYNGEE. The CDR3 loop reads CASSPRLAGTYNEQFF. The CDR3 coding sequence is TGTGCCAGCAGCCCGAGACTAGCGGGAACCTACAATGAGCAGTTCTTC.

The chain combines TRBV19 with TRBJ1-4, with 9 bases aligning to TRBD1. Germline V lookup: CDR1 LNHDA, CDR2 SQIVND (reference sequence). The ends lost 5 bases at V and 2 bases at J; junction bases unmatched: 6. This CDR3 comprises 16 residues. This chain's CDR3 is CASSVGQGRTNEKLFF. Here the CDR3 DNA reads TGTGCCAGTAGTGTCGGACAGGGGAGGACTAATGAAAAACTGTTTTTT.

The chain uses TRBV2 and TRBJ2-1; TRBD2 matches 10 bases. Per the germline V gene, CDR1 is SNHLY and CDR2 is FYNNEI. Trimming took 11 bases from V and 7 from J; bases not matched to a gene: 8. The length of the CDR3 is 13 residues. The DNA for the CDR3 is TGTGCCCTCACTAGCGGGATACGGAATGAGCAGTTCTTC. Translation gives CALTSGIRNEQFF.

The rearrangement links TRBV5-1 to TRBJ2-2; a weak D match, TRBD1 (6 bases). The germline CDR1 and CDR2 sequences are SGHRS and YFSETQ. The V gene lost 4 bases and the J gene lost 0 bases, with 10 bases spanning the gap. The CDR3 length is 15 residues. CDR3 sequence (DNA): TGCGCCAGCAGCCAGGACAGTTCGAACACCGGGGAGCTGTTTTTT. Encoded protein: CASSQDSSNTGELFF.

The rearrangement joins TRBV10-2 to TRBJ1-5; 9 positions match TRBD1. CDR1 is WSHSY and CDR2 is SAAADI in the germline V gene. CDR3 length: 20 amino acids. Unmatched junction bases numbered 14, after V lost 1 base and J lost 1 base. CDR3 amino acids: CASSELGTGIGVGSNQPQHF. The CDR3 DNA reads as TGCGCCAGCAGTGAGTTAGGGACAGGGATAGGGGTGGGGAGCAATCAGCCCCAGCATTTT.

This clone has only one observation. This chain joins TRBV11-2 and TRBJ2-1, with 8 bases matching TRBD1. Germline V gene lookup returns CDR1 SGHAT and CDR2 FQNNGV. The V gene end was trimmed by 3 bases and the J gene end by 5 bases; junction bases not matched to a gene: 12. The CDR3 loop spans 17 amino acids. The CDR3 region is CASSFARTGTGHNEQFF. In nucleotides, the CDR3 is TGTGCCAGCAGCTTCGCAAGAACCGGGACAGGCCACAATGAGCAGTTCTTC.

The chain uses TRBV16 and TRBJ2-6; D might be TRBD1 (6 bases). Germline V gives CDR1 KGHSY, CDR2 FQNENV. V was cut by 2 bases and J by 4 bases, with 18 bases left in between. This CDR3 spans 18 amino acids. The CDR3 DNA reads as TGTGCCAGCAGCCAAGGACAGTCATCACGTATAGGGGCCAACGTCCTGACTTTC. Translated, it gives CASSQGQSSRIGANVLTF.

This CDR3 is CASSETGLTNEKLFF. The CDR3 DNA follows: TGTGCCAGCAGTGAAACAGGGCTAACTAATGAAAAACTGTTTTTT. The genes are TRBV6-1 and TRBJ1-4, with a weak D call TRBD1 (6 bases). The CDR3 has 15 amino acids. The germline CDR1 and CDR2 sequences are MNHNS and SASEGT. V gave up 2 bases and J gave up 1 base, with 8 bases separating them.

This clone has a handful of counts. The V gene is TRBV25-1, the J gene TRBJ2-1, with 11 bases fitting TRBD2. The germline CDR1 and CDR2 sequences are MGHDK and SYGVNS. The CDR3 is 14 amino acids. V dropped 8 bases and J dropped 2; count of bases not matched to a gene: 2. Here the CDR3 DNA reads TGTGCCAGCGGGGGACTAGCGGCCTACAATGAGCAGTTCTTC. As protein: CASGGLAAYNEQFF.

This sequence joins TRBV20-1 and TRBJ2-5; 11 bases align to TRBD2. Germline CDR1 and CDR2: DFQATT and SNEGSKA (reference sequence). The V segment lost 3 bases and the J segment 5 bases; nucleotides outside the gene matches: 14. The CDR3 is made up of 17 amino acids. The CDR3 DNA sequence: TGCAGTGCTAGTCGTAGCGGGAGGGCCCACCCACGCGAGACCCAGTACTTC. It is translated as CSASRSGRAHPRETQYF.

J is TRBJ1-3 and V is TRBV3-1 (or the pseudogene TRBV3-2); D possibly corresponds to TRBD1 (6 bases). The CDR3 has 17 residues. Between the trimmed V and J ends, which lost 6 bases and 0 bases, there was a span of 18 bases. Germline V gives CDR1 LGHDT, CDR2 YNNKEL (reference sequence). CDR3 protein: CASSRIGGPGSGNTIYF. CDR3 sequence (DNA): TGTGCCAGCAGTCGTATAGGGGGACCTGGCTCTGGAAACACCATATATTTT.

This clone was observed at least ten times. V and J are TRBV7-2 and TRBJ2-2; 11 nucleotides agree with TRBD2. Looked up from germline, CDR1 is SGHTA and CDR2 is FQGNSA. The V gene end was trimmed by 3 bases and the J gene end by 6 bases; junction bases not matched to a gene: 6. The CDR3 length is 16 residues. The CDR3 sequence is CASSFIAGGPAGELFF. CDR3 coding DNA: TGTGCCAGCAGCTTTATAGCGGGAGGGCCGGCCGGGGAGCTGTTTTTT.

The CDR3 spells CASSRQTSGGTNTGELFF. CDR3 nucleotide sequence: TGTGCCAGCAGCCGCCAGACTAGCGGAGGAACGAACACCGGGGAGCTGTTTTTT. The gene calls are TRBV4-2 and TRBJ2-2, with TRBD2 identical over 9 bases. The CDR3 consists of 18 residues. CDR1 and CDR2 (germline): LGHNA, YNFKEQ. The V gene end was trimmed by 4 bases and the J gene end by 0 bases; junction bases not matched to a gene: 9.